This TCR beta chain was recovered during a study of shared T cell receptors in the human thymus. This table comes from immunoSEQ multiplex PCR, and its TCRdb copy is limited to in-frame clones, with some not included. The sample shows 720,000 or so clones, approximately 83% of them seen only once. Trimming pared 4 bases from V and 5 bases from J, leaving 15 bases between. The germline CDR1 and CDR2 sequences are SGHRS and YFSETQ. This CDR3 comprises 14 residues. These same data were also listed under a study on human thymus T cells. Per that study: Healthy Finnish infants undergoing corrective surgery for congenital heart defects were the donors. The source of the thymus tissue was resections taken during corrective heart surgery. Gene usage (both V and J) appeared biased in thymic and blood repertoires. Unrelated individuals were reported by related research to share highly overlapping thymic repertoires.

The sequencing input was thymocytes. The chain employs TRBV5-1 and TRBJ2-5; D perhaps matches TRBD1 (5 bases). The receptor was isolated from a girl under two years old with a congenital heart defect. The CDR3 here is CASSLYRGLETQYF. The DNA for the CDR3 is TGCGCCAGCAGCCTGTATAGGGGTTTGGAGACCCAGTACTTC. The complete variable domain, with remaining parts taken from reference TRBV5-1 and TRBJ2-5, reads KAGVTQTPRYLIKTRGQQVTLSCSPISGHRSVSWYQQTPGQGLQFLFEYFSETQRNKGNFPGRFSGRQFSNSRSEMNVSTLELGDSALYLCASSLYRGLETQYFGPGTRLLVL.